The 10 T cell receptor beta chains below all came from one sample that was sequenced in a study of CD4 and CD8 cells across lung adenocarcinoma regions. TCRdb processed the PCR reads anew with MiXCR; each CDR3 protein has one entry. The table records nearly 9,500 distinct CDR3 sequences, approximately 50% of them present only once. The sequencing input was CD8+ T cells from the margin of a lung tumor. These receptor sequences come from a female donor with lung adenocarcinoma. The CD4 and CD8 labels of this study may be unreliable.

This clonotype was seen a few times. V usage is TRBV7-2 and J usage is TRBJ2-5; 15 positions agree with TRBD2. V shed 9 bases, J shed 1 base, and the junction held 9 bases outside the gene matches. CDR1 SGHTA and CDR2 FQGNSA come from the germline V gene. The CDR3 is 17 amino acids. Written as DNA, the CDR3 is TGTGCCAGTGCTGGACTAGCGGGAGGGGGTGGCCAAGAGACCCAGTACTTC. It translates to CASAGLAGGGGQETQYF. The whole variable domain, remainder taken from reference TRBV7-2 and TRBJ2-5, is GAGVSQSPSNKVTEKGKDVELRCDPISGHTALYWYRQSLGQGLEFLIYFQGNSAPDKSGLPSDRFSAERTGGSVSTLTIQRTQQEDSAVYLCASAGLAGGGGQETQYFGPGTRLLVL.

With respect to this clonotype: Germline is not matched at one junction end, which may reflect a read error. The chain links TRBV7-2 to TRBJ2-4; D is perhaps TRBD1 (6 bases). The germline gives CDR1 SGHTA, CDR2 FQGNSA. The CDR3 length is 12 residues. The CDR3 spells CAGGLGEDTQYF. The CDR3, as DNA: TGTGCCGGGGGCTTAGGAGAAGATACGCAGTACTTT.

The genes are TRBV10-1 and TRBJ2-1; 10 bases line up with TRBD2. From germline, CDR1 is WNHNN and CDR2 SYGVQD (reference sequence). There are 14 residues in the CDR3. Trimming removed 5 bases from V and 6 bases from J; junction bases left unmatched: 4. DNA for the CDR3: TGCGCCAGCAGTTCGTCTAGCGGGAGCAATGAGCAGTTCTTC. Residues: CASSSSSGSNEQFF.

The sample holds one count of this clonotype. V is TRBV10-2 and J is TRBJ2-4, with no clear D. The CDR3 is made up of 13 amino acids. Germline V lookup: CDR1 WSHSY, CDR2 SAAADI. Trimming took off 11 bases at V and 10 bases at J, with 21 bases between the two ends. CDR3 in amino acids: CASFIGAKDIQYF. The CDR3 DNA follows: TGCGCCTCCTTTATCGGAGCCAAAGATATTCAGTACTTC.

The chain links TRBV11-2 to TRBJ2-3, with 9 bases fitting TRBD1. The germline gives CDR1 SGHAT, CDR2 FQNNGV. V gave up 5 bases and J gave up 2 bases; unmatched junction bases: 8. The CDR3 consists of 16 residues. Here the CDR3 DNA reads TGTGCCAGCAGCCACGACAGGGGGAGAATCACAGATACGCAGTATTTT. Amino acid sequence: CASSHDRGRITDTQYF.

This clonotype was found many times. In DNA form, the CDR3 reads TGTGCCAGCAGGCGTGGGGGTGGTCAGCCCCAGCATTTT. Amino acid sequence: CASRRGGGQPQHF. This chain uses TRBV6-1 with TRBJ1-5; the D gene is possibly TRBD1 (5 bases). V lost 6 bases to trimming and J lost 6 bases, with 12 bases between them. This CDR3 spans 13 amino acids. CDR1 is MNHNS and CDR2 is SASEGT in the germline V gene.

The V gene is TRBV10-1, the J gene TRBJ2-4; D is perhaps TRBD1 (6 bases). Matching the DNA end better, TRBJ2-1 makes the J call doubtful. This CDR3 has 14 amino acids. CDR1 WNHNN and CDR2 SYGVQD come from the germline V gene (reference sequence). CDR3 in amino acids: CASSESQGSETQFF. CDR3 sequence (DNA): TGCGCCAGCAGTGAGTCCCAGGGGTCGGAGACCCAGTTCTTC.

This clonotype was seen repeatedly, ten times or more. The chain has TRBV10-1 and TRBJ1-3, with D maybe TRBD1 (6 bases). Trimming cost V 6 bases and J 4 bases, with 19 bases left between them. Germline CDR1 and CDR2: WNHNN and SYGVQD (reference sequence). The CDR3 runs 16 residues. This CDR3 is CASRGARPFFGNTIYF. The CDR3 region has the DNA TGCGCCAGCAGGGGGGCCAGGCCATTTTTCGGAAACACCATATATTTT.

A note on this clonotype: One end of the junction fails to match germline, which may point to a read error. The chain is built from TRBV6-1 and TRBJ2-3; D uncertain. Germline assignment: CDR1 MNHNS and CDR2 SASEGT. The CDR3 contains 14 residues. For the CDR3, the DNA is TGTGCCAGCCGCCAGGCTGTGAGCACAGATACGCAGTTTTTT. It translates to CASRQAVSTDTQFF.

Remarks on this clonotype: One base away lies a much larger clone, so this may be a sequencing read error. V and J are TRBV6-1 and TRBJ1-2, with D perhaps TRBD1 (6 bases). Looked up from germline, CDR1 is MNHNS and CDR2 is SASEGT. The CDR3 covers 14 residues. V shed 11 bases and J shed 5 bases, with 21 bases lying between them. The CDR3 spells CAGSTTARGYGYTF. DNA of the CDR3: TGTGCCGGCTCTACTACGGCCAGGGGATATGGCTACACCTTC.